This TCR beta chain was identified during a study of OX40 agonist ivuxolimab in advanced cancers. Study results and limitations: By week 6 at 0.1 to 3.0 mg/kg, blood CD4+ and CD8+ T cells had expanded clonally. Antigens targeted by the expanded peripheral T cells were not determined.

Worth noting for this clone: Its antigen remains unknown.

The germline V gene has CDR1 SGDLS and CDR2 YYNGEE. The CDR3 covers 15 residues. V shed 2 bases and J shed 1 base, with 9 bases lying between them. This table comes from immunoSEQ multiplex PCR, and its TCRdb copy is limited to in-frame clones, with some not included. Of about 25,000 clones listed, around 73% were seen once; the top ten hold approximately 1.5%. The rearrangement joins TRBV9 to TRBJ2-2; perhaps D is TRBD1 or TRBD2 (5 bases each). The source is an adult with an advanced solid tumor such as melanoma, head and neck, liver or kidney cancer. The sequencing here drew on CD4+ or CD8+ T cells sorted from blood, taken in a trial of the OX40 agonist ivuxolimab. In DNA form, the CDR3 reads TGTGCCAGCAGCGTGGCAGGGAGGAACACCGGGGAGCTGTTTTTT. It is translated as CASSVAGRNTGELFF.